A single sample gave rise to the 20 T cell receptor beta chains below, sequenced in a study of identifying expanded T cells in peripheral blood. Here immunoSEQ multiplex PCR was the method, and the copy in TCRdb shows in-frame clones only, minus some. The data hold 95,000 to 100,000 clones, with roughly 87% observed a single time. Sequencing was done on a sample of blood. These receptor sequences come from a person aged 18 to 69 in good health.

This clone has a single count. The V and J genes are TRBV6-5 and TRBJ1-2, with TRBD1 identical over 7 bases. Unmatched junction bases numbered 9, after V lost 2 bases and J lost 12 bases. The CDR3 sequence is 13 residues long. The germline CDR1 and CDR2 sequences are MNHEY and SVGAGI. The CDR3 loop is CASSYLGDSYNTF. For the CDR3, the DNA is TGTGCCAGCAGTTACCTTGGGGACAGCTACAACACCTTC.

The V and J genes are TRBV7-9 and TRBJ1-2; possibly TRBD1 for D (6 bases). The CDR3 spans 14 residues. Germline loops: CDR1 SEHNR, CDR2 FQNEAQ (reference sequence). V was pared by 5 bases and J by 4 bases, with 14 bases between. CDR3 amino acids: CASSPGDMGYGYTF. CDR3 sequence (DNA): TGTGCCAGCAGCCCAGGGGATATGGGCTATGGCTACACCTTC.

This chain joins TRBV15 and TRBJ2-7; D uncertain. CDR1 is LNHNV, CDR2 YYDKDF, per germline (reference sequence). This CDR3 region has 15 residues. Between the trimmed V and J ends, which lost 4 bases and 0 bases, there was a span of 13 bases. CDR3 coding DNA: TGTGCCACCAGCACCGGCACACCACCCTCCTACGAGCAGTACTTC. It specifies CATSTGTPPSYEQYF.

The V gene is TRBV30, the J gene TRBJ1-2; TRBD1 agrees at 10 bases. CDR1 is GTSNPN, CDR2 SVGIG, per germline (reference sequence). The length of the CDR3 is 16 residues. Unmatched junction bases numbered 12, after V lost 5 bases and J lost 3 bases. For the CDR3, the DNA is TGTGCCTGGCGACCGGGACAGGGGACGGCTTACTATGGCTACACCTTC. Protein: CAWRPGQGTAYYGYTF.

The chain couples TRBV6-4 to TRBJ2-5; 7 bases fit TRBD2. J gave up 6 bases and V 3 bases, and 7 bases lay outside the gene matches. The CDR3 runs 14 residues. Germline CDR1 is MRHNA and CDR2 is SNTAGT. The CDR3 coding sequence is TGTGCCAGCAGTGAACTCGGGGGGTGGAAGACCCAGTACTTC. It is translated as CASSELGGWKTQYF.

The J gene is TRBJ2-2, the V gene TRBV18; tentative D call: TRBD2 (6 bases). CDR1 and CDR2 (germline): KGHSH, LQKENI. CDR3 size: 16 residues. The germline V and J ends were trimmed by 3 bases and 6 bases, with 17 bases remaining between them. CDR3 in DNA: TGTGCCAGCTCACCGGTACGGGGGAATCTTGCCGGGGAGCTGTTTTTT. This codes for CASSPVRGNLAGELFF.

Here the CDR3 reads CASSKTGAELAKNIQYF. The CDR3 bases are TGTGCCAGCAGTAAAACAGGCGCCGAACTAGCCAAAAACATTCAGTACTTC. This chain uses TRBV5-4 with TRBJ2-4; TRBD1 is a possible D gene (5 bases). The CDR3 extends over 17 amino acids. Germline CDR1 and CDR2: SGHNT and YYREEE (reference sequence). V gave up 5 bases and J gave up 0 bases, with 18 bases separating them.

This chain links TRBV28 with TRBJ1-4; D is possibly TRBD1 (6 bases). Germline values: CDR1 MDHEN, CDR2 SYDVKM. V shed 6 bases and J shed 6 bases, with 14 bases lying between them. This CDR3 has 14 amino acids. The DNA of the CDR3 is TGTGCCAGCAGCACGGGGGCGGCGGATGAAAAACTGTTTTTT. Amino acids: CASSTGAADEKLFF. The entire variable domain, with the rest obtained from reference TRBV28 and TRBJ1-4, is as follows: DVKVTQSSRYLVKRTGEKVFLECVQDMDHENMFWYRQDPGLGLRLIYFSYDVKMKEKGDIPEGYSVSREKKERFSLILESASTNQTSMYLCASSTGAADEKLFFGSGTQLSVL.

This clone was seen a handful of times. The chain recombines TRBV11-1 with TRBJ1-2; D is unclear. This CDR3 comprises 10 residues. Germline V gene sequence: CDR1 SGHAT, CDR2 FQDESV (reference sequence). Trimming shortened V by 8 bases and J by 8 bases, and 9 bases separated the two germline ends. The CDR3 sequence is CASPPEGYTF. CDR3 coding DNA: TGTGCCAGCCCCCCCGAGGGCTACACCTTC.

This rearrangement joins TRBV19 to TRBJ2-1; D not certain. The CDR3 has 12 residues. Trimming removed 8 bases from V and 2 bases from J, with 7 bases in between. Per germline, CDR1 LNHDA and CDR2 SQIVND (reference sequence). The CDR3 sequence is CASRGPYNEQFF. The CDR3 nucleotides are TGTGCCAGTCGAGGCCCCTACAATGAGCAGTTCTTC. The full variable domain, rest sourced from reference TRBV19 and TRBJ2-1, is DGGITQSPKYLFRKEGQNVTLSCEQNLNHDAMYWYRQDPGQGLRLIYYSQIVNDFQKGDIAEGYSVSREKKESFPLTVTSAQKNPTAFYLCASRGPYNEQFFGPGTRLTVL.

The chain has TRBV6-1 and TRBJ2-7; tentative D call: TRBD1 (5 bases). This CDR3 is built from 13 residues. The germline V and J ends were trimmed by 3 bases and 3 bases, with 9 bases remaining between them. From germline, CDR1 is MNHNS and CDR2 SASEGT. CDR3 sequence: CASSEQGRYEQYF. In nucleotides, the CDR3 is TGTGCCAGCAGTGAGCAGGGTCGCTACGAGCAGTACTTC.

The CDR3 DNA sequence: TGCAGCGCTCAGAGGGGGACTAGCGGAAACGAGCAGTACTTC. This encodes CSAQRGTSGNEQYF. The chain uses TRBV29-1 and TRBJ2-7; 11 bases match TRBD2. Germline CDR1 SQVTM, CDR2 ANQGSEA. The trim removed 7 bases at V and 5 bases at J, leaving 10 bases unmatched. The CDR3 sequence is 14 residues long.

Only one count was recorded for this clone. This chain connects TRBV7-2 to TRBJ2-7; no definite D call. Per the germline V gene, CDR1 is SGHTA and CDR2 is FQGNSA. CDR3 length: 14 amino acids. V was pared by 4 bases and J by 2 bases, with 12 bases between. CDR3 DNA: TGTGCCAGCAGCTCTATGTCAGGCGCCTACGAGCAGTACTTC. Residues: CASSSMSGAYEQYF.

The V and J genes are TRBV4-3 and TRBJ1-1, with unresolved D. Looked up from germline, CDR1 is LGHNA and CDR2 is YSLEER. The CDR3 length is 13 residues. Deletions cut 6 bases from V and 1 base from J, with 9 bases between. CDR3 sequence reads: CASSRATNTEAFF. CDR3 coding DNA: TGCGCCAGCAGTAGGGCGACGAACACTGAAGCTTTCTTT.

Only one count was recorded for this clone. The chain is built from TRBV7-9 and TRBJ1-2; 7 nucleotides agree with TRBD1. The V gene end was trimmed by 3 bases and the J gene end by 4 bases; junction bases not matched to a gene: 5. The CDR3 is made up of 14 amino acids. CDR1 SEHNR and CDR2 FQNEAQ come from the germline V gene (reference sequence). The CDR3 region is CASSFSTGTYGYTF. The CDR3 DNA reads as TGTGCCAGCAGCTTCTCGACAGGGACCTATGGCTACACCTTC.

This clone appeared a few times. The V and J genes are TRBV11-2 and TRBJ1-6; no reliable D call. CDR3 size: 13 residues. The V gene lost 1 base and the J gene lost 4 bases, with 2 bases spanning the gap. Germline CDR1 and CDR2: SGHAT and FQNNGV. In DNA form, the CDR3 reads TGTGCCAGCAGCTTAGGGTATAATTCACCCCTCCACTTT. This encodes CASSLGYNSPLHF.

The chain employs TRBV4-3 and TRBJ1-5, with 10 bases that match TRBD1. Germline V CDR1 and CDR2: LGHNA, YSLEER. V gave up 2 bases and J gave up 4 bases; unmatched junction bases: 2. CDR3 length: 15 amino acids. Here the CDR3 reads CASSQRTGGNQPQHF. CDR3 nucleotides: TGCGCCAGCAGCCAAAGGACAGGGGGAAATCAGCCCCAGCATTTT.

The gene calls are TRBV10-3 and TRBJ1-2; TRBD1 might be the D (6 bases). V dropped 3 bases and J dropped 4 bases, with 12 bases sitting between them. CDR3 length: 14 residues. Looked up from germline, CDR1 is ENHRY and CDR2 is SYGVKD. CDR3 bases: TGTGCCATCAGTGATTTGGGGGGCGCCTATGGCTACACCTTC. It codes for CAISDLGGAYGYTF.

This clone has a single count. This rearrangement joins TRBV5-1 to TRBJ2-3; no clear D. The CDR3 loop spans 11 amino acids. Deletions cut 2 bases from V and 6 bases from J, with 4 bases between. Germline values: CDR1 SGHRS, CDR2 YFSETQ. CDR3 in DNA: TGCGCCAGCAGCTTTCTGGATACGCAGTATTTT. It specifies CASSFLDTQYF.

The rearrangement links TRBV5-1 to TRBJ2-3; 8 nucleotides line up with TRBD2. Germline CDR1 SGHRS, CDR2 YFSETQ. V lost 2 bases and J lost 0; bases outside the gene matches: 5. CDR3 length: 16 residues. Written as DNA, the CDR3 is TGCGCCAGCAGCTTCCAGGGCGGGGGGAGCACAGATACGCAGTATTTT. Its protein product is CASSFQGGGSTDTQYF.